One and the same sample provided the 27 T cell receptor beta chains below, sequenced in a study of shared clonotypes between healthy human individuals. The repertoire was sequenced with immunoSEQ multiplex PCR; TCRdb's copy has only in-frame clones and lacks some. The table records 850,000 to 1,100,000 clones, roughly 80% of them present only once. The sequencing sample was made of memory CD4+ T cells from PBMCs. As to subset: CD45RA-negative fraction. These receptor sequences come from a man aged 18 to 29 in good health. Some clones in this sample may be carry-over from other donors' samples.

A few counts support this clone. The J gene is TRBJ2-1, the V gene TRBV7-2; 9 bases match TRBD2. In germline, CDR1 is SGHTA, CDR2 FQGNSA. With 1 base clipped from V and 10 bases from J, the junction kept 11 bases outside the gene matches. The CDR3 extends over 16 amino acids. Here the CDR3 reads CASSLDPGVAGVEQFF. The CDR3 DNA follows: TGTGCCAGCAGCTTAGACCCGGGGGTAGCGGGAGTAGAGCAGTTCTTC.

The genes are TRBV15 and TRBJ1-2; 10 nucleotides agree with TRBD1. The CDR3 runs to 17 residues. With 1 base clipped from V and 6 bases from J, the junction kept 11 bases outside the gene matches. Per the germline V gene, CDR1 is LNHNV and CDR2 is YYDKDF (reference sequence). The CDR3 loop is CATSRVGRDRGRDGYTF. CDR3 bases: TGTGCCACCAGCAGAGTGGGCCGAGACAGGGGGCGGGATGGCTACACCTTC.

This chain uses TRBV5-1 with TRBJ1-4; possibly TRBD1 for D (5 bases). The CDR3 has 16 residues. Looked up from germline, CDR1 is SGHRS and CDR2 is YFSETQ. Trimming left V 3 bases short and J 2 bases short, with 14 bases between. The CDR3 nucleotides are TGCGCCAGCAGCTGGGGGTCAGGGCCCACTAATGAAAAACTGTTTTTT. Translating it yields CASSWGSGPTNEKLFF.

The chain uses TRBV7-9 and TRBJ2-2; D uncertain. Germline V gives CDR1 SEHNR, CDR2 FQNEAQ (reference sequence). The CDR3 runs to 13 residues. V was cut by 1 base and J by 6 bases, with 6 bases left in between. This chain's CDR3 is CASSLGAPGELFF. The CDR3 DNA sequence: TGTGCCAGCAGCTTAGGCGCGCCCGGGGAGCTGTTTTTT. Variable domain in full (rest from reference TRBV7-9 and TRBJ2-2): DTGVSQNPRHKITKRGQNVTFRCDPISEHNRLYWYRQTLGQGPEFLTYFQNEAQLEKSRLLSDRFSAERPKGSFSTLEIQRTEQGDSAMYLCASSLGAPGELFFGEGSRLTVL.

The J gene is TRBJ2-3, the V gene TRBV5-1, with 7 bases fitting TRBD1. This CDR3 has 18 amino acids. Germline V CDR1 and CDR2: SGHRS, YFSETQ. V gave up 4 bases and J gave up 2 bases; unmatched junction bases: 16. The CDR3: CASSPGTGTAYYTDTQYF. The CDR3 nucleotides read TGCGCCAGCAGCCCAGGAACCGGGACAGCCTACTACACAGATACGCAGTATTTT.

This clone was seen just once. In this CDR3 the conserved last residue, phenylalanine or tryptophan, is missing, so a read error is likely. Because the CDR3's place on the DNA is in doubt, the DNA is left out and the CDR3 is given as listed by TCRdb. The rearrangement links TRBV6-1 to TRBJ1-2. Germline V gene data show CDR1 as MNHNS and CDR2 as SASEGT. The CDR3 adds up to 10 amino acids, both ends counted. The CDR3 protein is CASSEVGVVI.

Note on this clone: The sample contains more than one DNA sequence encoding this CDR3. This sequence joins TRBV28 and TRBJ1-2; 8 positions match TRBD1. V was clipped by 2 bases and J by 8 bases; unmatched bases: 7. The CDR3 runs 14 residues. Germline V lookup: CDR1 MDHEN, CDR2 SYDVKM. CDR3 nucleotide sequence: TGTGCCAGCAGTTTACCTCAGGGGGCCCGAGGCTACACCTTC. This codes for CASSLPQGARGYTF.

V is TRBV5-1 and J is TRBJ2-3; D possibly corresponds to TRBD1 (5 bases). Per the germline V gene, CDR1 is SGHRS and CDR2 is YFSETQ. This CDR3 region has 16 residues. V shed 0 bases and J shed 1 base, with 12 bases lying between them. The CDR3: CASSLAGKEGTDTQYF. CDR3 coding DNA: TGCGCCAGCAGCTTGGCAGGGAAAGAGGGCACAGATACGCAGTATTTT. Complete variable domain (other parts from reference TRBV5-1 and TRBJ2-3): KAGVTQTPRYLIKTRGQQVTLSCSPISGHRSVSWYQQTPGQGLQFLFEYFSETQRNKGNFPGRFSGRQFSNSRSEMNVSTLELGDSALYLCASSLAGKEGTDTQYFGPGTRLTVL.

The CDR3 protein is CASSLRPATDTQYF. DNA for the CDR3: TGCGCCAGCAGCTTGCGTCCAGCCACAGATACGCAGTATTTT. V usage is TRBV5-1 and J usage is TRBJ2-3; no reliable D call. V gave up 1 base and J gave up 2 bases, with 8 bases separating them. From germline, CDR1 is SGHRS and CDR2 YFSETQ. The length of the CDR3 is 14 residues.

CDR3 DNA: TGTGCCGGGTCGGTGGCTCCGAACACTGAAGCTTTCTTT. It translates to CAGSVAPNTEAFF. The chain employs TRBV9 and TRBJ1-1, with no clear D. In germline, CDR1 is SGDLS, CDR2 YYNGEE. The CDR3 consists of 13 residues. V lost 10 bases to trimming and J lost 1 base, with 14 bases between them.

CDR3 in DNA: TGTGCCAGCAGCCGGGGGTTAGGACAGGGAGGTGAAAAACTGTTTTTT. Encoded protein: CASSRGLGQGGEKLFF. The genes are TRBV5-5 and TRBJ1-4, with 8 bases identical to TRBD1. This CDR3 is built from 16 residues. The V gene's germline CDR1 is SGHKS and CDR2 YYEKEE (reference sequence). V trimming: 4 bases; J trimming: 7 bases; junction bases outside the gene matches: 12. Filled out from reference TRBV5-5 and TRBJ1-4, the complete variable domain reads DAGVTQSPTHLIKTRGQQVTLRCSPISGHKSVSWYQQVLGQGPQFIFQYYEKEERGRGNFPDRFSARQFPNYSSELNVNALLLGDSALYLCASSRGLGQGGEKLFFGSGTQLSVL.

The rearrangement joins TRBV2 to TRBJ2-7; 8 bases are shared with TRBD2. The CDR3 extends over 14 amino acids. Germline CDR1 reads SNHLY; CDR2 reads FYNNEI. The junction had 6 bases not matched to a gene; V was cut back by 7 bases and J by 1 base. In nucleotides, the CDR3 is TGTGCCAGCACGGGGGGGACCGGGTCCTACGAGCAGTACTTC. Its protein is CASTGGTGSYEQYF.

This rearrangement joins TRBV28 to TRBJ2-5; D could derive from TRBD1 or TRBD2 (5 bases each). CDR1 and CDR2 (germline): MDHEN, SYDVKM. This CDR3 is 14 amino acids long. The V gene lost 3 bases and the J gene lost 4 bases, with 12 bases spanning the gap. CDR3 in amino acids: CASSLVRGGETQYF. CDR3 in DNA: TGTGCCAGCAGTTTGGTTCGGGGCGGAGAGACCCAGTACTTC.

V and J are TRBV9 and TRBJ2-3, with 9 bases lining up with TRBD1. With V trimmed by 0 bases and J by 4 bases, 6 bases remained unmatched. CDR3 length: 16 amino acids. Germline V gives CDR1 SGDLS, CDR2 YYNGEE. CDR3 region: CASSVVTGGNADTQYF. The CDR3 region has the DNA TGTGCCAGCAGCGTAGTAACAGGGGGCAATGCAGATACGCAGTATTTT.

The J gene is TRBJ2-2, the V gene TRBV29-1; D is possibly TRBD2 (5 bases). V gave up 6 bases and J gave up 5 bases, with 16 bases separating them. This CDR3 spans 14 amino acids. From germline, CDR1 is SQVTM and CDR2 ANQGSEA. The CDR3 DNA reads TGCAGCGTCGCACTAGGAGAAGGAACCGGGGAGCTGTTTTTT. This codes for CSVALGEGTGELFF.

This chain connects TRBV4-2 to TRBJ1-4; TRBD1 aligns across 11 bases. CDR1 is LGHNA and CDR2 is YNFKEQ in the germline V gene. This CDR3 is 17 amino acids long. The V segment lost 4 bases and the J segment 7 bases; nucleotides outside the gene matches: 11. The CDR3 sequence is CASSLHLDRGRGEKLFF. In DNA, the CDR3 is TGTGCCAGCAGCCTCCACCTGGACAGGGGGCGGGGTGAAAAACTGTTTTTT.

The rearrangement joins TRBV7-3 to TRBJ2-1; either TRBD1 or TRBD2 may supply D (6 bases each). V lost 5 bases and J 14 bases, leaving 16 bases between the germline ends. This CDR3 has 12 residues. Germline-derived CDR1 and CDR2 are SGHTA and FQGTGA. CDR3 nucleotide sequence: TGTGCCAGCAGCCCCACGAGGGGGGTGGAGTTCTTC. It translates to CASSPTRGVEFF.

V and J are TRBV28 and TRBJ1-4, with TRBD1 matching 9 bases. This CDR3 spans 15 amino acids. V trimming: 6 bases; J trimming: 7 bases; junction bases outside the gene matches: 9. Per germline, CDR1 MDHEN and CDR2 SYDVKM. In DNA, the CDR3 is TGTGCCAGCAGGCCGGGACAGGGTCGCGGTGAAAAACTGTTTTTT. Translating gives CASRPGQGRGEKLFF.

In its sample, this clone was seen once. This sequence joins TRBV28 and TRBJ1-2; D possibly corresponds to TRBD1 (6 bases). CDR1 is MDHEN, CDR2 SYDVKM, per germline. This CDR3 has 13 amino acids. V lost 5 bases to trimming and J lost 7 bases, with 14 bases between them. As DNA, the CDR3 is TGTGCCAGCAGTCCTGAGGGACACCTTGGCTACACCTTC. Protein: CASSPEGHLGYTF.

This clone was found many times. The chain carries TRBV7-9 and TRBJ2-1; weak D call: TRBD1 (6 bases). Germline V lookup: CDR1 SEHNR, CDR2 FQNEAQ (reference sequence). The V end lost 1 base, the J end lost 6 bases, and 16 bases lay between the germline ends. This CDR3 has 16 amino acids. The CDR3, as DNA: TGTGCCAGCAGCTTAGTGGGGGCTCGCTCGGTCAATGAGCAGTTCTTC. Translated: CASSLVGARSVNEQFF.

The J gene is TRBJ2-2, the V gene TRBV7-2; weak D call: TRBD2 (5 bases). The CDR3 is 17 residues long. From germline, CDR1 is SGHTA and CDR2 FQGNSA. V was clipped by 5 bases and J by 0 bases, with 16 bases between them. CDR3 bases: TGTGCCAGCAGCGGGAGTCCCAGCAGATCGAACACCGGGGAGCTGTTTTTT. Its protein product is CASSGSPSRSNTGELFF.

J is TRBJ2-7 and V is TRBV7-2, with 7 positions matching TRBD2. The V and J ends lost 5 bases and 6 bases, in that order; junction bases with no gene match: 7. CDR3 length: 13 amino acids. From germline, CDR1 is SGHTA and CDR2 FQGNSA. This CDR3 is CASSLGLVGEQYF. The CDR3 DNA reads TGTGCCAGCAGCCTCGGACTAGTTGGCGAGCAGTACTTC. The full variable domain, completed using reference TRBV7-2 and TRBJ2-7, is GAGVSQSPSNKVTEKGKDVELRCDPISGHTALYWYRQSLGQGLEFLIYFQGNSAPDKSGLPSDRFSAERTGGSVSTLTIQRTQQEDSAVYLCASSLGLVGEQYFGPGTRLTVT.

The chain combines TRBV28 with TRBJ1-3, with D unclear. In germline, CDR1 is MDHEN, CDR2 SYDVKM. Deletions cut 7 bases from V and 3 bases from J, with 7 bases between. This CDR3 is built from 12 residues. CDR3 in amino acids: CASKEVGNTIYF. CDR3 coding DNA: TGTGCCAGCAAGGAGGTTGGAAACACCATATATTTT.

The chain couples TRBV6-5 to TRBJ2-7; 8 nucleotides agree with TRBD1. Trimming took 0 bases from V and 2 from J; bases not matched to a gene: 3. From germline, CDR1 is MNHEY and CDR2 SVGAGI. CDR3 length: 15 amino acids. The CDR3 here is CASSYSQTGAYEQYF. The CDR3 DNA sequence: TGTGCCAGCAGTTACTCCCAGACAGGGGCCTACGAGCAGTACTTC.

The chain employs TRBV14 and TRBJ2-3; D is possibly TRBD1 or TRBD2 (6 bases each). From germline, CDR1 is SGHDN and CDR2 FVKESK. Trimming removed 1 base from V and 4 bases from J, with 15 bases in between. The CDR3 is 16 residues long. CDR3 protein: CASSQGRGAVADTQYF. CDR3 DNA sequence: TGTGCCAGCAGCCAAGGAAGGGGGGCTGTGGCAGATACGCAGTATTTT.

This chain uses TRBV5-1 with TRBJ2-2; 7 positions match TRBD2. Losses at the gene ends were 10 bases for V and 0 bases for J; bases not matched to a gene: 3. The length of the CDR3 is 13 residues. The germline V gene encodes CDR1 SGHRS and CDR2 YFSETQ. The CDR3 spells CAPSGTNTGELFF. The CDR3 coding sequence is TGCGCCCCCAGCGGGACGAACACCGGGGAGCTGTTTTTT.

The rearrangement links TRBV18 to TRBJ1-5; D remains ambiguous. The CDR3 extends over 15 amino acids. From germline, CDR1 is KGHSH and CDR2 LQKENI. V lost 3 bases, J lost 7 bases, and 16 bases lay in between. The CDR3 spells CASSPRAHGGQPQHF. CDR3 DNA: TGTGCCAGCTCACCCCGGGCCCACGGAGGGCAGCCCCAGCATTTT.